These 29 T cell receptor beta chains originate from one sample sequenced in a study of T cell responses to AZD1222 COVID-19 vaccine. Sequencing was performed with immunoSEQ multiplex PCR; in TCRdb, only in-frame clones are kept and a portion is missing. This table has about 78,000 clones, 88% appearing once. This specimen was peripheral blood, taken on day 0 of MenACWY control vaccination. Receptor source: an adult in good health.

The V and J genes are TRBV11-3 and TRBJ2-3; perhaps D is TRBD1 or TRBD2 (5 bases each). CDR3 length: 12 residues. CDR1 is SGHNT and CDR2 is YENEEA in the germline V gene. Trimming shortened V by 6 bases and J by 7 bases, and 11 bases separated the two germline ends. The CDR3 nucleotides read TGTGCCAGCAGGGGGACGTCGAATACGCAGTATTTT. Encoded protein: CASRGTSNTQYF. The whole variable domain, remainder taken from reference TRBV11-3 and TRBJ2-3, is EAGVVQSPRYKIIEKKQPVAFWCNPISGHNTLYWYLQNLGQGPELLIRYENEEAVDDSQLPKDRFSAERLKGVDSTLKIQPAELGDSAVYLCASRGTSNTQYFGPGTRLTVL.

The rearrangement uses TRBV7-2 and TRBJ2-1; 8 bases match TRBD1. The ends lost 5 bases at V and 5 bases at J; junction bases unmatched: 8. The CDR3 is 15 residues long. Germline CDR1 SGHTA, CDR2 FQGNSA. CDR3 sequence: CASSKDRVGHNEQFF. DNA of the CDR3: TGTGCCAGCAGCAAGGACAGGGTAGGCCACAATGAGCAGTTCTTC.

This chain links TRBV6-5 with TRBJ1-6; tentatively, D is TRBD1 (6 bases). V lost 2 bases, J lost 5 bases, and 10 bases lay in between. CDR1 and CDR2 from the germline V gene are MNHEY and SVGAGI. This CDR3 is built from 15 residues. The CDR3 nucleotides read TGTGCCAGCAGTTACAAGGGGGGCAATAATTCACCCCTCCACTTT. Encoded protein: CASSYKGGNNSPLHF.

The rearrangement uses TRBV19 and TRBJ1-5, with TRBD1 matching 7 bases. V was pared by 4 bases and J by 7 bases, with 7 bases of the junction left unmatched. Germline V gene sequence: CDR1 LNHDA, CDR2 SQIVND (reference sequence). This CDR3 region has 14 residues. The CDR3 loop is CASSTTGERQPQHF. CDR3 DNA sequence: TGTGCCAGTAGTACCACAGGGGAACGACAGCCCCAGCATTTT. Full variable domain (rest looked up from reference TRBV19 and TRBJ1-5): DGGITQSPKYLFRKEGQNVTLSCEQNLNHDAMYWYRQDPGQGLRLIYYSQIVNDFQKGDIAEGYSVSREKKESFPLTVTSAQKNPTAFYLCASSTTGERQPQHFGDGTRLSIL.

V is TRBV19 and J is TRBJ1-2, with unresolved D. The CDR3 spans 14 residues. Trimming left V 3 bases short and J 6 bases short, with 14 bases between. Per germline, CDR1 LNHDA and CDR2 SQIVND (reference sequence). The CDR3 reads CASSIRRSLHGYTF. The CDR3 DNA reads as TGTGCCAGTAGTATCCGGCGCTCGCTCCATGGCTACACCTTC.

V is TRBV5-1 and J is TRBJ1-4; tentative D call: TRBD1 (5 bases). CDR3 length: 15 residues. The ends were cut back, 1 base at V and 6 bases at J, with 13 bases in the middle. Germline V gives CDR1 SGHRS, CDR2 YFSETQ. CDR3 coding DNA: TGCGCCAGCAGCTTGACGACAGCTAGCCATGAAAAACTGTTTTTT. This codes for CASSLTTASHEKLFF. Complete variable domain (other parts from reference TRBV5-1 and TRBJ1-4): KAGVTQTPRYLIKTRGQQVTLSCSPISGHRSVSWYQQTPGQGLQFLFEYFSETQRNKGNFPGRFSGRQFSNSRSEMNVSTLELGDSALYLCASSLTTASHEKLFFGSGTQLSVL.

The V call is TRBV19, the J call TRBJ1-2; no definite D call. V dropped 9 bases and J dropped 3 bases, with 11 bases sitting between them. The germline CDR1 and CDR2 sequences are LNHDA and SQIVND (reference sequence). CDR3 length equals 12 residues. The chain's CDR3 is CASAGSYYGYTF. The CDR3 DNA reads TGTGCCAGCGCGGGCTCCTACTATGGCTACACCTTC.

The V call is TRBV25-1, the J call TRBJ2-5; perhaps TRBD2 as D (5 bases). The V end lost 5 bases, the J end lost 1 base, and 14 bases lay between the germline ends. The CDR3 has 15 residues. Germline CDR1 reads MGHDK; CDR2 reads SYGVNS. The CDR3 reads CASSRSGLGQETQYF. The DNA for the CDR3 is TGTGCCAGCAGTCGTTCGGGGTTAGGCCAAGAGACCCAGTACTTC.

The chain's CDR3 is CASSAGQDAYEQYF. The CDR3 bases are TGTGCCAGCAGCGCTGGACAGGATGCCTACGAGCAGTACTTC. The chain carries TRBV5-6 and TRBJ2-7; TRBD1 aligns across 7 bases. CDR1 and CDR2 (germline): SGHDT, YYEEEE. With V trimmed by 4 bases and J by 2 bases, 6 bases remained unmatched. This CDR3 has 14 amino acids.

The chain is built from TRBV28 and TRBJ1-6; 7 bases are shared with TRBD1. Germline trimming cut 4 bases from V and 0 bases from J; bases unmatched to any gene: 6. This CDR3 is 17 amino acids long. CDR1 and CDR2 from the germline V gene are MDHEN and SYDVKM. This chain's CDR3 is CASSSAGQASYNSPLHF. In DNA, the CDR3 is TGTGCCAGCAGTTCCGCCGGACAGGCCTCCTATAATTCACCCCTCCACTTT.

The V call is TRBV28, the J call TRBJ2-1; 9 bases line up with TRBD2. This CDR3 region has 16 residues. Germline CDR1 MDHEN, CDR2 SYDVKM. Losses at the gene ends were 3 bases for V and 8 bases for J; bases not matched to a gene: 11. The CDR3 nucleotides are TGTGCCAGCAGTTTCAACCCCCGGCGGGGGGGCGATGAGCAGTTCTTC. Protein sequence: CASSFNPRRGGDEQFF.

This clone was seen more than once but under ten times. This chain links TRBV2 with TRBJ1-2; no clear D. Germline V gene data show CDR1 as SNHLY and CDR2 as FYNNEI. The V end was cut by 3 bases, the J end by 8 bases, with 16 bases between. The CDR3 contains 14 residues. CDR3 loop: CASSEDWAGRGYTF. Here the CDR3 DNA reads TGTGCCAGCAGTGAGGACTGGGCGGGGAGAGGCTACACCTTC.

The genes are TRBV9 and TRBJ1-4; tentative D call: TRBD1 (6 bases). This CDR3 has 15 residues. Trimming took off 0 bases at V and 4 bases at J, with 10 bases between the two ends. The V gene's germline CDR1 is SGDLS and CDR2 YYNGEE. The CDR3 coding sequence is TGTGCCAGCAGCGTAGAAGGGGGTTTTAATGAAAAACTGTTTTTT. It codes for CASSVEGGFNEKLFF.

This clone appeared a few times. The chain carries TRBV3-1 (or the pseudogene TRBV3-2) and TRBJ2-6, with D tentatively TRBD1 or TRBD2 (6 bases each). Germline V gene sequence: CDR1 LGHDT, CDR2 YNNKEL (reference sequence). The CDR3 length is 18 residues. V was clipped by 1 base and J by 0 bases, with 13 bases between them. The CDR3, as DNA: TGTGCCAGCAGCCAAGTGGGGGGCCGTTTCTCTGGGGCCAACGTCCTGACTTTC. It encodes CASSQVGGRFSGANVLTF.

J is TRBJ2-7 and V is TRBV7-2; TRBD2 might be the D (5 bases). CDR3 length: 14 amino acids. The germline V and J ends were trimmed by 2 bases and 1 base, with 9 bases remaining between them. Germline loops: CDR1 SGHTA, CDR2 FQGNSA. The CDR3 loop is CASSLPSGSYEQYF. DNA of the CDR3: TGTGCCAGCAGCTTACCAAGCGGATCCTACGAGCAGTACTTC.

The V gene is TRBV18, the J gene TRBJ2-3; 9 bases map to TRBD2. Germline assignment: CDR1 KGHSH and CDR2 LQKENI. With V trimmed by 6 bases and J by 1 base, 8 bases remained unmatched. The CDR3 spans 16 residues. The CDR3 sequence: CASSLMRGGGTDTQYF. CDR3 in DNA: TGTGCCAGCTCCCTTATGCGCGGGGGGGGCACAGATACGCAGTATTTT.

V gene TRBV10-3 combines with J gene TRBJ2-5; D gene uncertain. This CDR3 has 14 residues. CDR1 ENHRY and CDR2 SYGVKD come from the germline V gene. Trimming shortened V by 5 bases and J by 1 base, and 11 bases separated the two germline ends. In nucleotides, the CDR3 is TGTGCCATCAGTTCACCAAGGGTCCAAGAGACCCAGTACTTC. Translation: CAISSPRVQETQYF.

This chain connects TRBV12-3 or TRBV12-4 to TRBJ2-7; D not certain. CDR3 size: 11 residues. Between the trimmed V and J ends, which lost 1 base and 6 bases, there was a span of 4 bases. Here the CDR3 DNA reads TGTGCCAGCAGTTTAGGGGGCGAGCAGTACTTC. Translated, it gives CASSLGGEQYF.

The chain joins TRBV7-2 to TRBJ1-2; D not certain. The CDR3 totals 15 residues. V was trimmed by 1 base and J by 6 bases, leaving 15 bases between them. The germline V gene has CDR1 SGHTA and CDR2 FQGNSA. Written as DNA, the CDR3 is TGTGCCAGCAGCTTAGACATTCCGGGGTTTGATGGCTACACCTTC. It codes for CASSLDIPGFDGYTF. The variable domain in full, completed from reference TRBV7-2 and TRBJ1-2, reads GAGVSQSPSNKVTEKGKDVELRCDPISGHTALYWYRQSLGQGLEFLIYFQGNSAPDKSGLPSDRFSAERTGGSVSTLTIQRTQQEDSAVYLCASSLDIPGFDGYTFGSGTRLTVV.

CDR3 amino acids: CASSYEGLGLNTEAFF. CDR3 nucleotide sequence: TGTGCCAGCAGTTACGAGGGGCTCGGATTGAACACTGAAGCTTTCTTT. This chain uses TRBV6-6 with TRBJ1-1, with a tentative D call TRBD1 (5 bases). The germline V gene has CDR1 MNHNY and CDR2 SVGAGI (reference sequence). V was cut by 2 bases and J by 0 bases, with 13 bases left in between. This CDR3 has 16 amino acids.

This chain joins TRBV30 and TRBJ1-4; 9 nucleotides agree with TRBD1. CDR1 is GTSNPN and CDR2 is SVGIG in the germline V gene (reference sequence). CDR3 length equals 12 residues. V was clipped by 5 bases and J by 10 bases; unmatched bases: 5. CDR3 bases: TGTGCCTGGGGGGGACAGGGTGGAAAACTGTTTTTT. Its protein is CAWGGQGGKLFF.

The chain recombines TRBV11-3 with TRBJ1-6; D is ambiguous. V lost 1 base and J 8 bases, leaving 9 bases between the germline ends. CDR3 length: 14 amino acids. CDR1 SGHNT and CDR2 YENEEA come from the germline V gene. The CDR3 sequence: CASSLVGVDSPLHF. In nucleotides, the CDR3 is TGTGCCAGCAGCTTAGTCGGGGTCGATTCACCCCTCCACTTT.

This chain joins TRBV30 and TRBJ1-3; D unresolved. CDR1 and CDR2 (germline): GTSNPN, SVGIG (reference sequence). Deletions cut 6 bases from V and 0 bases from J, with 9 bases between. CDR3 length equals 13 residues. The CDR3, as DNA: TGTGCCTGCAGTAGAGACTCTGGAAACACCATATATTTT. This codes for CACSRDSGNTIYF. The whole variable domain, filled in from reference TRBV30 and TRBJ1-3, reads SQTIHQWPATLVQPVGSPLSLECTVEGTSNPNLYWYRQAAGRGLQLLFYSVGIGQISSEVPQNLSASRPQDRQFILSSKKLLLSDSGFYLCACSRDSGNTIYFGEGSWLTVV.

The V call is TRBV6-2 or TRBV6-3, the J call TRBJ1-1, with D perhaps TRBD1 (5 bases). Trimming removed 4 bases at V and 3 bases at J, with 15 bases between. The CDR3 contains 15 residues. CDR1 is MNHEY and CDR2 is SVGEGT in the germline V gene. CDR3 sequence reads: CASSSWTRGDTEAFF. CDR3 bases: TGTGCCAGCAGTTCCTGGACACGAGGAGACACTGAAGCTTTCTTT.

The CDR3 nucleotides read TGTGCCAGCAGCCCCGGGAGCTCTGGAAACACCATATATTTT. Amino acids: CASSPGSSGNTIYF. The chain is built from TRBV3-1 (or the pseudogene TRBV3-2) and TRBJ1-3; no clear D gene. In germline, CDR1 is LGHDT, CDR2 YNNKEL (reference sequence). CDR3 length: 14 residues. The V and J ends lost 4 bases and 0 bases respectively, with 7 bases between them.

This clone was seen once. J is TRBJ1-3 and V is TRBV7-8; D not certain. V lost 1 base and J lost 0, with 10 bases in between. The CDR3 totals 16 residues. Per germline, CDR1 SGHVS and CDR2 FQNEAQ. CDR3 sequence: CASSLVPVPSGNTIYF. The CDR3 DNA reads TGTGCCAGCAGCTTAGTTCCAGTGCCCTCTGGAAACACCATATATTTT.

The chain has TRBV7-9 and TRBJ1-1; 8 bases fit TRBD1. The V gene's germline CDR1 is SEHNR and CDR2 FQNEAQ (reference sequence). This CDR3 comprises 15 residues. After removal of 3 bases from V and 6 bases from J, the junction contained 9 bases not matched to a gene. CDR3 sequence reads: CASSFGTGGSPEAFF. As DNA, the CDR3 is TGTGCCAGCAGCTTTGGGACAGGAGGCTCCCCTGAAGCTTTCTTT.

The J gene is TRBJ1-3, the V gene TRBV23-1, with TRBD1 as a possible D gene (6 bases). TRBV23-1 is an open reading frame, and its role is uncertain. This CDR3 is built from 15 residues. V lost 5 bases, J lost 2 bases, and 13 bases lay in between. The CDR3, as DNA: TGCGCCAGCAGTAGAAACGGACAGACTGGAAACACCATATATTTT. As protein: CASSRNGQTGNTIYF.

This rearrangement joins TRBV5-1 to TRBJ1-1; D may be TRBD1 (6 bases). Trimming took 6 bases from V and 4 from J, leaving 13 bases between them. The germline V gene has CDR1 SGHRS and CDR2 YFSETQ. This CDR3 spans 13 amino acids. Written as DNA, the CDR3 is TGCGCCAGCAACCTGGGAGGGGGCACTGAAGCTTTCTTT. Encoded protein: CASNLGGGTEAFF.